This T cell receptor (beta chain) was retrieved from a study of CD8 T cells in ankylosing spondylitis. The CDR3 extends over 18 amino acids. Germline CDR1 SGHTA, CDR2 FQGNSA. V was clipped by 0 bases and J by 1 base; unmatched bases: 8. On this clonotype itself: Its antigen is currently unknown.

Via MiXCR, TCRdb re-called the 5' RACE reads, giving one row per CDR3 protein. Of roughly 150,000 distinct CDR3 sequences detected, 9.5% to 10% appear once; the ten largest clones hold about 14%. Findings and caveats of the study: Earlier studies detected some motif variants in reactive arthritis synovial fluid and blood. Those disease-linked clones were CD8+; they were also relatively rare in peripheral blood. Ankylosing spondylitis blood appeared to carry a characteristic TCR beta motif of roughly eight highly homologous variants. Reportedly, matched ankylosing spondylitis synovial fluid was significantly enriched for disease-linked clones.

V and J are TRBV7-2 and TRBJ2-7; 11 nucleotides agree with TRBD2. Material for sequencing was blood, either unsorted or a sorted T cell fraction (not recorded which). This TCR derives from a female donor with ankylosing spondylitis or in good health (not recorded which). The CDR3 region has the DNA TGTGCCAGCAGCTTAGCGCCCTCCACTAGCGGGGGATCCTACGAGCAGTACTTC. It translates to CASSLAPSTSGGSYEQYF.